These 25 T cell receptor beta chains were all obtained from the same sample, sequenced in a study of blood T cell repertoires in COVID-19. Libraries were prepared by immunoSEQ multiplex PCR; TCRdb keeps only in-frame clonotypes and omits some of them. The sample lists 150,000 to 200,000 clones; around 85% were seen once. The sequenced material came from peripheral blood. The receptors shown here come from a woman over 75 with acute or convalescent COVID-19.

This clone has more than one count but fewer than ten. One end of the junction is discordant with germline, which a read error may explain. This CDR3 reads CASSWGQGNAGELFF. The CDR3 DNA sequence: TGTGCCAGCAGCTGGGGACAGGGGAACGCCGGGGAGCTGTTTTTT. The chain recombines TRBV11-3 with TRBJ2-2, with 10 bases fitting TRBD1. CDR3 length: 15 amino acids. The germline CDR1 and CDR2 sequences are SGHNT and YENEEA.

The chain is built from TRBV7-2 and TRBJ2-7; possible D gene TRBD2, 6 bases. Germline values: CDR1 SGHTA, CDR2 FQGNSA. With 5 bases removed from V and 0 bases from J, the gap between germline ends came to 14 bases. This CDR3 comprises 15 residues. The DNA of the CDR3 is TGTGCCAGCAGCGGAGGGTGGGGCCGCTCCTACGAGCAGTACTTC. Translated: CASSGGWGRSYEQYF. The complete variable domain, with remaining parts taken from reference TRBV7-2 and TRBJ2-7, reads GAGVSQSPSNKVTEKGKDVELRCDPISGHTALYWYRQSLGQGLEFLIYFQGNSAPDKSGLPSDRFSAERTGGSVSTLTIQRTQQEDSAVYLCASSGGWGRSYEQYFGPGTRLTVT.

V gene TRBV7-2 combines with J gene TRBJ1-1; D gene uncertain. The V end was cut by 1 base, the J end by 6 bases, with 9 bases between. CDR1 and CDR2 (germline): SGHTA, FQGNSA. The CDR3 consists of 13 residues. CDR3 amino acids: CASSLERRSEAFF. CDR3 DNA: TGTGCCAGCAGCTTAGAAAGGCGGTCTGAAGCTTTCTTT.

The J gene is TRBJ1-2, the V gene TRBV30; D call uncertain. In germline, CDR1 is GTSNPN, CDR2 SVGIG (reference sequence). The CDR3 is 13 residues long. With 0 bases removed from V and 0 bases from J, the gap between germline ends came to 5 bases. CDR3 loop: CAWSVGANYGYTF. CDR3 DNA sequence: TGTGCCTGGAGTGTAGGAGCTAACTATGGCTACACCTTC.

The chain has TRBV18 and TRBJ1-6, with 7 bases matching TRBD1. The CDR3 extends over 15 amino acids. The germline V gene encodes CDR1 KGHSH and CDR2 LQKENI. The V segment lost 3 bases and the J segment 8 bases; nucleotides outside the gene matches: 7. The CDR3 protein is CASSPPGTAYSPLHF. The CDR3 coding sequence is TGTGCCAGCTCACCCCCCGGGACAGCCTATTCACCCCTCCACTTT.

V usage is TRBV27 and J usage is TRBJ2-7; D uncertain. V was pared by 3 bases and J by 3 bases, with 9 bases between. CDR1 and CDR2 (germline): MNHEY, SMNVEV (reference sequence). CDR3 size: 13 residues. The CDR3 sequence: CASSFNGDYEQYF. The CDR3 DNA reads as TGTGCCAGCAGTTTCAACGGTGACTACGAGCAGTACTTC.

CDR3 coding DNA: TGTGCCAGCAGCTTAGGACAGGCCTCCTCTGGAAACACCATATATTTT. Protein: CASSLGQASSGNTIYF. The rearrangement joins TRBV7-2 to TRBJ1-3, with a tentative D call TRBD1 (6 bases). Germline V CDR1 and CDR2: SGHTA, FQGNSA. The ends were cut back, 1 base at V and 0 bases at J, with 10 bases in the middle. The CDR3 sequence is 16 residues long.

The chain carries TRBV3-1 (or the pseudogene TRBV3-2) and TRBJ2-7; TRBD2 matches at 7 bases. Germline CDR1 LGHDT, CDR2 YNNKEL (reference sequence). Trimming cost V 4 bases and J 2 bases; bases outside gene matches: 14. CDR3 length equals 17 residues. CDR3: CASSPPGGGVRAYEQYF. The CDR3 DNA reads TGTGCCAGCAGCCCACCTGGGGGGGGAGTCCGAGCCTACGAGCAGTACTTC.

This rearrangement joins TRBV14 to TRBJ2-6; maybe TRBD1 (5 bases). Germline-derived CDR1 and CDR2 are SGHDN and FVKESK. This CDR3 contains 15 residues. Trimming cost V 1 base and J 4 bases, with 8 bases left between them. Here the CDR3 reads CASSQGGAGANVLTF. As DNA, the CDR3 is TGTGCCAGCAGCCAAGGTGGGGCAGGGGCCAACGTCCTGACTTTC.

This rearrangement joins TRBV24-1 to TRBJ2-1; the D is unclear. Germline V gives CDR1 KGHDR, CDR2 SFDVKD. There are 13 residues in the CDR3. V dropped 0 bases and J dropped 9 bases, with 8 bases sitting between them. The CDR3 is CATSDLPFSEQFF. The CDR3 nucleotides read TGTGCCACCAGTGATTTGCCATTCAGTGAGCAGTTCTTC.

The rearrangement joins TRBV18 to TRBJ1-2, with 7 bases lining up with TRBD1. Germline V gives CDR1 KGHSH, CDR2 LQKENI. The CDR3 contains 15 residues. V lost 3 bases, J lost 3 bases, and 7 bases stayed unmatched. The DNA of the CDR3 is TGTGCCAGCTCACCTAGACAGGGTCTTGACTATGGCTACACCTTC. Translation gives CASSPRQGLDYGYTF.

This sequence joins TRBV6-6 and TRBJ1-2, with a weak D call TRBD1 (6 bases). The CDR3 is 15 amino acids. The germline V and J ends were trimmed by 7 bases and 0 bases, with 15 bases remaining between them. CDR1 and CDR2 (germline): MNHNY, SVGAGI (reference sequence). The chain's CDR3 is CASTSDSLANYGYTF. The CDR3 nucleotides are TGTGCCAGCACCTCGGACAGTCTTGCTAACTATGGCTACACCTTC.

The chain combines TRBV12-3 or TRBV12-4 with TRBJ2-5; unclear D gene. The CDR3 is 12 residues long. The V gene lost 4 bases and the J gene lost 10 bases, with 13 bases spanning the gap. The CDR3 bases are TGTGCCAGCAGTTCCTATAATAGTGGCCAGTACTTC. Protein: CASSSYNSGQYF.

J is TRBJ1-1 and V is TRBV13; 12 bases match TRBD1. The germline CDR1 and CDR2 sequences are PRHDT and FYEKMQ (reference sequence). CDR3 length: 19 residues. V dropped 5 bases and J dropped 1; count of bases not matched to a gene: 14. Here the CDR3 DNA reads TGTGCCAGCAGCCCAACCCCGGGACAGGGGGCGAGGAGGAACACTGAAGCTTTCTTT. Residues: CASSPTPGQGARRNTEAFF.

This clone appeared once. At the DNA level, this CDR3 is encoded by other sequences in the same sample as well. The V and J genes are TRBV5-1 and TRBJ2-1; D remains unclear. This CDR3 comprises 13 residues. In germline, CDR1 is SGHRS, CDR2 YFSETQ. V was cut by 0 bases and J by 3 bases, with 4 bases left in between. CDR3 sequence: CASSLDGYNEQFF. The CDR3 coding sequence is TGCGCCAGCAGCTTGGACGGCTACAATGAGCAGTTCTTC.

The chain combines TRBV13 with TRBJ2-7, with 10 bases fitting TRBD1. CDR3 length: 13 residues. V shed 5 bases, J shed 6 bases, and the junction held 4 bases outside the gene matches. Looked up from germline, CDR1 is PRHDT and CDR2 is FYEKMQ (reference sequence). DNA for the CDR3: TGTGCCAGCAGCGCCGGGACAGGGGCCGAGCAGTACTTC. It yields the protein CASSAGTGAEQYF.

This chain uses TRBV2 with TRBJ2-6, with TRBD1 matching 9 bases. The CDR3 is made up of 17 amino acids. With 6 bases clipped from V and 0 bases from J, the junction kept 6 bases outside the gene matches. Germline V gene lookup returns CDR1 SNHLY and CDR2 FYNNEI. The CDR3 sequence: CASSVTGGDSGANVLTF. The CDR3 bases are TGTGCCAGCAGCGTCACAGGGGGCGACTCTGGGGCCAACGTCCTGACTTTC.

The chain uses TRBV7-9 and TRBJ2-7, with 12 positions matching TRBD1. This CDR3 comprises 15 residues. In germline, CDR1 is SEHNR, CDR2 FQNEAQ (reference sequence). Trimming removed 2 bases from V and 6 bases from J; junction bases left unmatched: 5. CDR3 DNA sequence: TGTGCCAGCAGCTTAAGGGACAGGGGGCCCCTCGAGCAGTACTTC. Translating it yields CASSLRDRGPLEQYF. The full variable domain, completed using reference TRBV7-9 and TRBJ2-7, is DTGVSQNPRHKITKRGQNVTFRCDPISEHNRLYWYRQTLGQGPEFLTYFQNEAQLEKSRLLSDRFSAERPKGSFSTLEIQRTEQGDSAMYLCASSLRDRGPLEQYFGPGTRLTVT.

The chain employs TRBV19 and TRBJ2-1, with 10 nucleotides matching TRBD2. V lost 2 bases and J lost 2; bases outside the gene matches: 3. The CDR3 sequence is 16 residues long. Germline CDR1 and CDR2: LNHDA and SQIVND (reference sequence). CDR3 sequence reads: CASSIRLAGTYNEQFF. CDR3 nucleotide sequence: TGTGCCAGTAGTATACGACTAGCGGGTACCTACAATGAGCAGTTCTTC. Combining the CDR3 with reference TRBV19 and TRBJ2-1 gives the whole variable domain DGGITQSPKYLFRKEGQNVTLSCEQNLNHDAMYWYRQDPGQGLRLIYYSQIVNDFQKGDIAEGYSVSREKKESFPLTVTSAQKNPTAFYLCASSIRLAGTYNEQFFGPGTRLTVL.

J is TRBJ2-5 and V is TRBV25-1, with a weak D call TRBD1 (6 bases). The CDR3 is 14 amino acids. V dropped 2 bases and J dropped 0 bases, with 7 bases sitting between them. In germline, CDR1 is MGHDK, CDR2 SYGVNS. The CDR3 sequence is CASSEGGNQETQYF. DNA of the CDR3: TGTGCCAGCAGTGAAGGGGGCAACCAAGAGACCCAGTACTTC.

The chain combines TRBV7-9 with TRBJ1-1, with TRBD1 identical over 9 bases. Trimming at V came to 5 bases and at J to 1 base, leaving 5 bases not matched to a gene. Looked up from germline, CDR1 is SEHNR and CDR2 is FQNEAQ (reference sequence). The CDR3 contains 15 residues. This chain's CDR3 is CASSVQGARNTEAFF. CDR3 nucleotides: TGTGCCAGCAGCGTACAGGGGGCCCGGAACACTGAAGCTTTCTTT.

This clone was picked up one time. The chain carries TRBV15 and TRBJ2-2; no clear D. Germline-derived CDR1 and CDR2 are LNHNV and YYDKDF (reference sequence). This CDR3 is 16 amino acids long. V lost 1 base to trimming and J lost 0 bases, with 9 bases between them. CDR3 residues: CATSRGGRTNTGELFF. For the CDR3, the DNA is TGTGCCACCAGCAGAGGAGGTAGAACGAACACCGGGGAGCTGTTTTTT.

The chain is built from TRBV5-1 and TRBJ2-7, with 9 positions matching TRBD1. This CDR3 is 15 amino acids long. Germline trimming cut 2 bases from V and 1 base from J; bases unmatched to any gene: 4. Germline CDR1 is SGHRS and CDR2 is YFSETQ. CDR3 sequence: CASSFGTGRSYEQYF. The DNA of the CDR3 is TGCGCCAGCAGCTTTGGGACAGGGAGGTCCTACGAGCAGTACTTC.

This chain connects TRBV9 to TRBJ1-4; the match to TRBD1 covers 7 bases. Germline V gene data show CDR1 as SGDLS and CDR2 as YYNGEE. J lost 6 bases, V lost 0 bases, and 2 bases had no gene match. The CDR3 covers 14 residues. For the CDR3, the DNA is TGTGCCAGCAGCGTAGAGGGGGCGGATGAAAAACTGTTTTTT. Translated, it gives CASSVEGADEKLFF.

CDR3 sequence reads: CASSLVGGSGDGYTF. The CDR3 DNA reads TGCGCCAGCAGCTTGGTAGGAGGGAGCGGTGATGGCTACACCTTC. The chain has TRBV5-1 and TRBJ1-2; no clear D gene. V was cut by 0 bases and J by 6 bases, with 15 bases left in between. The V gene's germline CDR1 is SGHRS and CDR2 YFSETQ. CDR3 length equals 15 residues.